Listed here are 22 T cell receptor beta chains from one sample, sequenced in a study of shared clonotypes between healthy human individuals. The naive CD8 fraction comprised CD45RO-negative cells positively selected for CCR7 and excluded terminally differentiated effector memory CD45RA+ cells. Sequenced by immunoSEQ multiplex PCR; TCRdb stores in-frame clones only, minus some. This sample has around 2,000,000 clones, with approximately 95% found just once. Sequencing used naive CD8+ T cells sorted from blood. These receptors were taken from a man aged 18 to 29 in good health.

This CDR3 reads CASSQDRREGLETQYF. DNA of the CDR3: TGTGCCAGCAGCCAAGATCGGCGGGAGGGCCTGGAGACCCAGTACTTC. The chain uses TRBV14 and TRBJ2-5, with 9 nucleotides matching TRBD2. The CDR3 consists of 16 residues. Germline V gene sequence: CDR1 SGHDN, CDR2 FVKESK. The junction had 7 bases not matched to a gene; V was cut back by 0 bases and J by 5 bases.

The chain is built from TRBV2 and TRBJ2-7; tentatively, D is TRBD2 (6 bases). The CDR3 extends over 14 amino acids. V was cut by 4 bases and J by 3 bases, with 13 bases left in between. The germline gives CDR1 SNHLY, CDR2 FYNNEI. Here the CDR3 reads CASSGEVTLYEQYF. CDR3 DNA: TGTGCCAGCAGTGGGGAGGTCACCCTCTACGAGCAGTACTTC.

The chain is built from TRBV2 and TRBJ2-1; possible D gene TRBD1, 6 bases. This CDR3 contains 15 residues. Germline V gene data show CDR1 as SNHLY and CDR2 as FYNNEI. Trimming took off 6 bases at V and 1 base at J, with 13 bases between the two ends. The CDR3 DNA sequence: TGTGCCAGCAGCGCACAGGGATCTTCCTACAATGAGCAGTTCTTC. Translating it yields CASSAQGSSYNEQFF.

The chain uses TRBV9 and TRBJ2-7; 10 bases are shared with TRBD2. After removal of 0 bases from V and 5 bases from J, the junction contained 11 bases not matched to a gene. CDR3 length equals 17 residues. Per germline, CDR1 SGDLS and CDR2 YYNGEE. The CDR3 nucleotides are TGTGCCAGCAGCGTAGCTGCTAGCGGGAGTACAGGGGACGAGCAGTACTTC. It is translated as CASSVAASGSTGDEQYF.

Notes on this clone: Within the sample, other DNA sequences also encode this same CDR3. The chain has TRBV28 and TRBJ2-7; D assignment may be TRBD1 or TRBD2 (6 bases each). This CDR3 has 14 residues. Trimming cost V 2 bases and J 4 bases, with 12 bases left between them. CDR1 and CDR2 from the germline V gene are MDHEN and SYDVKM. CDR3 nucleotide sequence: TGTGCCAGCAGTTTAAGGGGGGTATCTTACGAGCAGTACTTC. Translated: CASSLRGVSYEQYF.

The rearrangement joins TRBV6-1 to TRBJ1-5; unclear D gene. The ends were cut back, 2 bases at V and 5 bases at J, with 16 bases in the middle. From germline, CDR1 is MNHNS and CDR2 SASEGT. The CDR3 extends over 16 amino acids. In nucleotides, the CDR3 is TGTGCCAGCAGTGAAAAGGCGTATTTCAGGTATCAGCCCCAGCATTTT. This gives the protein CASSEKAYFRYQPQHF.

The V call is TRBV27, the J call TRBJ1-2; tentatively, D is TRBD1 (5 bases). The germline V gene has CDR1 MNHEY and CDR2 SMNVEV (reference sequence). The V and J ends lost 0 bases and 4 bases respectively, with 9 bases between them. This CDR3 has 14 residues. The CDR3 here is CASSLSSTAYGYTF. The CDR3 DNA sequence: TGTGCCAGCAGTTTATCTTCGACAGCCTATGGCTACACCTTC.

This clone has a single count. CDR3 loop: CASSLESGHQDSPLHF. CDR3 nucleotide sequence: TGTGCCAGCAGCCTAGAGTCTGGACACCAGGATTCACCCCTCCACTTT. The chain is built from TRBV7-9 and TRBJ1-6; perhaps TRBD1 as D (5 bases). The CDR3 contains 16 residues. Germline V gene sequence: CDR1 SEHNR, CDR2 FQNEAQ (reference sequence). The V end lost 5 bases, the J end lost 8 bases, and 19 bases lay between the germline ends.

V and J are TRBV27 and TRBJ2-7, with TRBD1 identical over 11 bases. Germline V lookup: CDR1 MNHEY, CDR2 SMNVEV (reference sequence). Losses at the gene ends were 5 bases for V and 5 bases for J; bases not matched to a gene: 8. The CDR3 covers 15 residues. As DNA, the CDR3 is TGTGCCAGCAGTACCGGGACAGGGGGTGACGACGAGCAGTACTTC. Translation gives CASSTGTGGDDEQYF.

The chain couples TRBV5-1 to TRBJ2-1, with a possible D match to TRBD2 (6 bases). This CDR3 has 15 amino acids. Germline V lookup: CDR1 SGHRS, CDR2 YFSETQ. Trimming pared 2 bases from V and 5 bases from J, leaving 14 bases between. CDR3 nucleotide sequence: TGCGCCAGCAGCTTTTTGCCGGGACTCGACAATGAGCAGTTCTTC. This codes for CASSFLPGLDNEQFF.

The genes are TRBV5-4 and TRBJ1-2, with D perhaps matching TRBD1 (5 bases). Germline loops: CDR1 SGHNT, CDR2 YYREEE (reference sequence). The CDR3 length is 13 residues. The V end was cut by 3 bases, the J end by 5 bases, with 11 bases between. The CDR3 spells CASSSQGGYGYTF. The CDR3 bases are TGTGCCAGCAGCTCGCAGGGCGGGTATGGCTACACCTTC.

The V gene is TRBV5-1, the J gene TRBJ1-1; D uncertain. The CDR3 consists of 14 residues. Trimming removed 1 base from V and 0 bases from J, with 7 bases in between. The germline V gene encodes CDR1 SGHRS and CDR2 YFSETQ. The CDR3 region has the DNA TGCGCCAGCAGCTTGATGGGAATGAACACTGAAGCTTTCTTT. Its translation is CASSLMGMNTEAFF.

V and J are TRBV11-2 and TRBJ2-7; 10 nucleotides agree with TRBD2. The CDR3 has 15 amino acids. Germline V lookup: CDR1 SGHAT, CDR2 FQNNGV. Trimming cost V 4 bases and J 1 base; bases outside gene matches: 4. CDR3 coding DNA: TGTGCCAGCAGCTATGGACTAGCGGCATCCTACGAGCAGTACTTC. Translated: CASSYGLAASYEQYF.

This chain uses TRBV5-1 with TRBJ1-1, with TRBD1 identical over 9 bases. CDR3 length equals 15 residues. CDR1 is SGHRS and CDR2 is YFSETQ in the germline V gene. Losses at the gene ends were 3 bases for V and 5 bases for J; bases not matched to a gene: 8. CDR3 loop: CASSSQTGGHTEAFF. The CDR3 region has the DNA TGCGCCAGCAGCTCACAAACAGGGGGCCATACTGAAGCTTTCTTT.

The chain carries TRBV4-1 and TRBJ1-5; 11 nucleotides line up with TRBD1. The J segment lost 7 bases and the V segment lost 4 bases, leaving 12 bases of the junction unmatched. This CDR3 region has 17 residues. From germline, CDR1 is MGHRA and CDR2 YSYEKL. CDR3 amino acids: CASSLTGGQGAGQPQHF. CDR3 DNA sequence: TGCGCCAGCAGCCTGACGGGTGGACAGGGGGCCGGGCAGCCCCAGCATTTT.

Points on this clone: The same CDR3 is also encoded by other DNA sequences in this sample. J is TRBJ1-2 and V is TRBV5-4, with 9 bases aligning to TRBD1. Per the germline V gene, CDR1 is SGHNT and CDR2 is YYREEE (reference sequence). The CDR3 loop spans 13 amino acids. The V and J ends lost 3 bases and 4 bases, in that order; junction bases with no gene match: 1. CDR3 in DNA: TGTGCCAGCAGCTCGGGACAGGGCTATGGCTACACCTTC. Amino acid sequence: CASSSGQGYGYTF.

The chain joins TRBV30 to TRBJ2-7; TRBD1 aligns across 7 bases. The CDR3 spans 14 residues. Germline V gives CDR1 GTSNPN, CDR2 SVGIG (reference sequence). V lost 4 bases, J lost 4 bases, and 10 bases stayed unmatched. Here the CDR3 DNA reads TGTGCCTGGACCCCCGACAGGGTTGGTTACGAGCAGTACTTC. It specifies CAWTPDRVGYEQYF.

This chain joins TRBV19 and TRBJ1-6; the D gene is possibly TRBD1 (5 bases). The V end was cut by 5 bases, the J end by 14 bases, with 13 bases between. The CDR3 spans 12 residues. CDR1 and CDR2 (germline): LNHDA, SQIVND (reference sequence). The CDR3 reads CASSRDSRSLHF. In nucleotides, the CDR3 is TGTGCCAGTAGTCGGGACTCGAGGTCCCTCCACTTT.

CDR3 coding DNA: TGTGCCAGCAGCGGGGACTGGGGGACTGTCTACGAGCAGTACTTC. Translated: CASSGDWGTVYEQYF. This chain uses TRBV5-6 with TRBJ2-7, with a weak D call TRBD2 (6 bases). This CDR3 comprises 15 residues. CDR1 is SGHDT and CDR2 is YYEEEE in the germline V gene. V lost 4 bases and J 3 bases, leaving 17 bases between the germline ends.

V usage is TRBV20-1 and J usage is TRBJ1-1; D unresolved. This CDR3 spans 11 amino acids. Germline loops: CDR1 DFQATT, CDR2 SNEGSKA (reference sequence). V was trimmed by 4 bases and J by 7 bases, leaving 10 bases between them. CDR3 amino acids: CSANTAGEAFF. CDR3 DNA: TGCAGTGCTAACACCGCAGGTGAAGCTTTCTTT.

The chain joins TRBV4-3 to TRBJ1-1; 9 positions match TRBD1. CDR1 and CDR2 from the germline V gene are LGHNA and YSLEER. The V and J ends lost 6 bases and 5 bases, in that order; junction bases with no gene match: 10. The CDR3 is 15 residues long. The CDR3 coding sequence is TGCGCCAGCAGACGCAGGGACAGGGAAAGGACTGAAGCTTTCTTT. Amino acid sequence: CASRRRDRERTEAFF.

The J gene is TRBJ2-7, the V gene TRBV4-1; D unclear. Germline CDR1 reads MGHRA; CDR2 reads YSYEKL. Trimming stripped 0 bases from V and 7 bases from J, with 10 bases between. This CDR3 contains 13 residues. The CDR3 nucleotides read TGCGCCAGCAGCCAAGAGAAGAGATCAGAGCAGTACTTC. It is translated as CASSQEKRSEQYF.